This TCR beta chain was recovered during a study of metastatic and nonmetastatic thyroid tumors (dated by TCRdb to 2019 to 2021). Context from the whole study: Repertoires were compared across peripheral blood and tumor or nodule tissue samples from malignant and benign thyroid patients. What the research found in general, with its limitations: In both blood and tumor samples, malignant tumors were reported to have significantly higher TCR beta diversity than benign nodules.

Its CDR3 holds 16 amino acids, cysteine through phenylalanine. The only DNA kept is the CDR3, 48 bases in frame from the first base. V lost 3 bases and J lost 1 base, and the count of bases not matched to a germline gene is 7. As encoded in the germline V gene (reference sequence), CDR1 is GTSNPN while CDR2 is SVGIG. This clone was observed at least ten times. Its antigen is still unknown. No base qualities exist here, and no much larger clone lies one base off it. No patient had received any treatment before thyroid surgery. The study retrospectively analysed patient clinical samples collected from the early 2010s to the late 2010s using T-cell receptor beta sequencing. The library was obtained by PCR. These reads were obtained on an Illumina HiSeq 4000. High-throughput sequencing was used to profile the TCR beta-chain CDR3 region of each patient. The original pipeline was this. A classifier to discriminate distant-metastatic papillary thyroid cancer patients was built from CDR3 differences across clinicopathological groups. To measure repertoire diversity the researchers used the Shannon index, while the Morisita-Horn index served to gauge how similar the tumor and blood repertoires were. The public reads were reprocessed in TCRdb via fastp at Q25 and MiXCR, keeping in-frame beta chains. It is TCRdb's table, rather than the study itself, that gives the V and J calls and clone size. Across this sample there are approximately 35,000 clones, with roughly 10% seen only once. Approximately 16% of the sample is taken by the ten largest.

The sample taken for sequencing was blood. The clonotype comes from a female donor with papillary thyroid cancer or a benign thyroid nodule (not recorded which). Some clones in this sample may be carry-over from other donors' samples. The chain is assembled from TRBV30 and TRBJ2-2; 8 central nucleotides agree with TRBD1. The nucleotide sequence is TGTGCCTGGAGGTTCGCAGGGGGCAAGAACACCGGGGAGCTGTTTTTT. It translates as CAWRFAGGKNTGELFF.